This TCR beta chain stems from a study of blood T cells in healthy people across ages. Overall study findings and caveats: Naive T cell percentage showed a strong correlation with the diversity of TCR beta.

Turning to this clonotype: The antigen remains undetermined.

Next came a second PCR, run for about 7 to 12 cycles, which used a sample-barcoded 5' primer along with a J-beta primer mix. TCRdb ran MiXCR on the 5' RACE reads and lists one entry per CDR3 protein. Here the sample spans 1 million or so distinct CDR3 sequences, 20% to 25% being singletons. The ends were cut back, 0 bases at V and 8 bases at J, with 12 bases in the middle. Germline CDR1 reads SGDLS; CDR2 reads YYNGEE. This CDR3 is built from 14 residues. This sample was shared with a second study, whose subject was T cells of mothers and their children. That work states: Per child, about 2.8 million TCR beta CDR3 reads were obtained, against over 9.5 million per mother.

This receptor was taken from a girl aged 2 to 9 in good health. This chain joins TRBV9 and TRBJ2-1, with D possibly matching TRBD1 (6 bases). The sequenced sample was blood. The chain's CDR3 is CASSVAQGRDEQFF. The DNA of the CDR3 is TGTGCCAGCAGCGTAGCACAGGGTCGGGATGAGCAGTTCTTC. Variable domain in full (rest from reference TRBV9 and TRBJ2-1): DSGVTQTPKHLITATGQRVTLRCSPRSGDLSVYWYQQSLDQGLQFLIQYYNGEERAKGNILERFSAQQFPDLHSELNLSSLELGDSALYFCASSVAQGRDEQFFGPGTRLTVL.